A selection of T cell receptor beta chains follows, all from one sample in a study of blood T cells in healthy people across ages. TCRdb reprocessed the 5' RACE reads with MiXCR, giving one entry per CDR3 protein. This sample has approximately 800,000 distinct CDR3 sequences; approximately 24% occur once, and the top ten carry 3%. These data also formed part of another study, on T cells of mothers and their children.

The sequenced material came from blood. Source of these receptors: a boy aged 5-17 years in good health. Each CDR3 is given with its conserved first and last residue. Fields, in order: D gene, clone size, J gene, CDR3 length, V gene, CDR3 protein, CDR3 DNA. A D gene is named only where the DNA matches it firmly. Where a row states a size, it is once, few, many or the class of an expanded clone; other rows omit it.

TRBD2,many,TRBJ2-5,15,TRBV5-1,CASSLGLAGQETQYF,TGTGCCAGCAGCTTGGGACTAGCGGGGCAAGAGACCCAGTACTTC
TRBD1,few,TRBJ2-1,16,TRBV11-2,CATPGTGASSYNEQFF,TGTGCCACCCCCGGGACAGGGGCGAGCTCCTACAATGAGCAGTTCTTC
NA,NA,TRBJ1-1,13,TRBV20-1,CSARVQGTTEAFF,TGCAGTGCTAGGGTCCAGGGGACCACTGAAGCTTTCTTT
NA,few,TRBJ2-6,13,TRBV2,CASGADGANVLTF,TGTGCCAGCGGCGCGGACGGGGCCAACGTCCTGACTTTC
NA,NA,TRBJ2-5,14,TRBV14,CASSQTTGRETQYF,TGTGCCAGCAGCCAAACCACAGGGAGGGAGACCCAGTACTTC
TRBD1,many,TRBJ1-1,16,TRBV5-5,CASSLGTGEAYTEAFF,TGTGCCAGCAGCCTAGGGACAGGGGAAGCGTACACTGAAGCTTTCTTT
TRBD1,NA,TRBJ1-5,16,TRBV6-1,CASSRQGPHGNQPQHF,TGTGCCAGCAGCCGACAGGGGCCCCATGGCAATCAGCCCCAGCATTTT
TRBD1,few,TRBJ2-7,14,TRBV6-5,CASSSGTALREQYF,TGTGCCAGCAGTAGTGGGACAGCCCTTAGGGAGCAGTACTTC
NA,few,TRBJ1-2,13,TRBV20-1,CSARAPSGTGYTF,TGCAGTGCTAGGGCCCCCTCGGGGACCGGCTACACCTTC
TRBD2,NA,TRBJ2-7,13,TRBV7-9,CANLAGHSYEQYF,TGTGCCAACCTAGCGGGGCACTCCTACGAGCAGTACTTC
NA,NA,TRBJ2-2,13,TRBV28,CASSFWDPGELFF,TGTGCCAGCAGTTTCTGGGACCCCGGGGAGCTGTTTTTT
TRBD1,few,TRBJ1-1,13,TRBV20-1,CSARQGGDTEAFF,TGCAGTGCCAGACAGGGAGGGGACACTGAAGCTTTCTTT
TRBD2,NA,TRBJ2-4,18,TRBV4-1,CASSLGLAGGLAKNIQYF,TGCGCCAGCAGCCTGGGACTAGCGGGGGGCCTAGCCAAAAACATTCAGTACTTC
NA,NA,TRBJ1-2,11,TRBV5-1,CASRDTGGYTF,TGCGCCAGCAGAGATACCGGGGGCTACACCTTC
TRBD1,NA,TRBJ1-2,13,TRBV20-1,CSAMGTDNYGYTF,TGCAGTGCTATGGGGACAGACAACTATGGCTACACCTTC
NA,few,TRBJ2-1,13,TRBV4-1,CASSRIGLAEQFF,TGCGCCAGCAGCCGTATAGGGTTGGCTGAGCAGTTCTTC
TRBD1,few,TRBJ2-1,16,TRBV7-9,CASRLNTGVSYNEQFF,TGTGCCAGCAGGTTAAATACAGGGGTGAGCTACAATGAGCAGTTCTTC
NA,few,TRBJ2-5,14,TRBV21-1,CASSKGGTEETQYF,TGTGCCAGCAGCAAGGGAGGGACGGAAGAGACCCAGTACTTC
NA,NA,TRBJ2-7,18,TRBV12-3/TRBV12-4,CASSFRKTGGQYYNEQYF,TGTGCCAGCAGTTTTAGGAAAACGGGCGGCCAGTACTACAATGAGCAGTACTTC
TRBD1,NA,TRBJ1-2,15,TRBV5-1,CASSLVEGAYYGYTF,TGCGCCAGCAGCTTGGTAGAGGGGGCTTACTATGGCTACACCTTC
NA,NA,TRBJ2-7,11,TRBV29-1,CSVDRAYEQYF,TGCAGCGTTGACCGAGCCTACGAGCAGTACTTC
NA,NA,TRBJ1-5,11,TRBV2,CASSEASAQHF,TGTGCCAGCAGTGAAGCGTCGGCCCAGCATTTT